Shown below are 25 T cell receptor beta chains from a single sample sequenced in a study of T cell repertoires in cytomegalovirus infection. TCRdb used MiXCR to reprocess the reads, holding one entry per CDR3 protein. The table includes roughly 600,000 distinct CDR3 sequences, less than 25% detected once. The sequenced sample consisted of CD8+ T cells from PBMCs. These TCRs come from a human donor in good health (CMV status not recorded). Some clones in this sample may be carry-over from other donors' samples.

This clonotype appeared many times. This chain connects TRBV7-9 to TRBJ1-1, with TRBD1 matching 7 bases. This CDR3 region has 14 residues. Per the germline V gene, CDR1 is SEHNR and CDR2 is FQNEAQ (reference sequence). With V trimmed by 5 bases and J by 3 bases, 6 bases remained unmatched. This CDR3 reads CASSTRQGYTEAFF. In DNA form, the CDR3 reads TGTGCCAGCAGCACCCGACAGGGTTACACTGAAGCTTTCTTT.

V is TRBV4-3 and J is TRBJ1-2, with D uncertain. From germline, CDR1 is LGHNA and CDR2 YSLEER. This CDR3 comprises 14 residues. V gave up 0 bases and J gave up 6 bases, with 11 bases separating them. For the CDR3, the DNA is TGCGCCAGCAGCCAAGATACCCGGGATGATGGCTACACCTTC. Residues: CASSQDTRDDGYTF.

This clonotype was observed many times. The chain links TRBV7-2 to TRBJ2-3; D is unresolved. In germline, CDR1 is SGHTA, CDR2 FQGNSA. This CDR3 spans 13 amino acids. The germline V and J ends were trimmed by 4 bases and 5 bases, with 10 bases remaining between them. The CDR3 DNA follows: TGTGCCAGCAGCTCCCACCCCCGAGATACGCAGTATTTT. Protein product: CASSSHPRDTQYF.

There are a few counts of this clonotype. This rearrangement joins TRBV7-9 to TRBJ2-2; a possible D gene is TRBD1 (7 bases). CDR3 length: 17 amino acids. Trimming pared 5 bases from V and 3 bases from J, leaving 19 bases between. Looked up from germline, CDR1 is SEHNR and CDR2 is FQNEAQ (reference sequence). CDR3 coding DNA: TGTGCCAGCAGCCCAGGGGGGTACAGGTCCTACACCGGGGAGCTGTTTTTT. This codes for CASSPGGYRSYTGELFF.

V usage is TRBV20-1 and J usage is TRBJ2-7; unclear D gene. The germline gives CDR1 DFQATT, CDR2 SNEGSKA (reference sequence). The ends were cut back, 0 bases at V and 3 bases at J, with 9 bases in the middle. The CDR3 sequence is 13 residues long. The DNA for the CDR3 is TGCAGTGCTAGAGATATGGCCAGCTACGAGCAGTACGTC. Its protein is CSARDMASYEQYV.

V is TRBV27 and J is TRBJ2-5; 7 nucleotides match TRBD1. The V gene's germline CDR1 is MNHEY and CDR2 SMNVEV (reference sequence). The junction had 7 bases not matched to a gene; V was cut back by 5 bases and J by 1 base. The CDR3 has 15 amino acids. CDR3 DNA: TGTGCCAGCAGTCCCTTAGACAGGGTCCAAGAGACCCAGTACTTC. Protein product: CASSPLDRVQETQYF.

In the case of this clonotype: A junction end diverges from the germline sequence, so it may reflect a read error. The chain carries TRBV29-1 and TRBJ1-1, with 7 bases fitting TRBD1. From germline, CDR1 is SQVTM and CDR2 ANQGSEA. The CDR3 loop spans 15 amino acids. The CDR3 spells CSVFTGAVMNTETFF. The CDR3 DNA follows: TGCAGCGTCTTTACAGGGGCCGTAATGAACACTGAAACTTTCTTT.

The rearrangement joins TRBV5-1 to TRBJ1-2; D is undetermined. The CDR3 consists of 12 residues. With 4 bases removed from V and 5 bases from J, the gap between germline ends came to 9 bases. Per germline, CDR1 SGHRS and CDR2 YFSETQ. The CDR3 coding sequence is TGCGCCAGCAGCGGTACTTATTATGGCTACACCTTC. Translated: CASSGTYYGYTF.

V gene TRBV6-8 combines with J gene TRBJ2-2; 11 nucleotides line up with TRBD1. V lost 1 base and J lost 9; bases outside the gene matches: 7. Germline V gene data show CDR1 as MNHGY and CDR2 as SAAAGT. The CDR3 is made up of 16 amino acids. The CDR3 region is CASSYWGTGGTRELFF. For the CDR3, the DNA is TGTGCCAGCAGTTACTGGGGGACAGGGGGGACCAGGGAGCTGTTTTTT.

This clonotype has only a few counts. This chain uses TRBV7-6 with TRBJ2-1, with D unresolved. This CDR3 has 15 amino acids. V lost 6 bases, J lost 0 bases, and 12 bases lay in between. From germline, CDR1 is SGHVS and CDR2 FNYEAQ. The CDR3, as DNA: TGTGCCAGCAGTGGGGATAGGAGCTCCTACAATGAGCAGTTCTTC. Encoded protein: CASSGDRSSYNEQFF. The full variable domain, its missing parts supplied by reference TRBV7-6 and TRBJ2-1, is GAGVSQSPRYKVTKRGQDVALRCDPISGHVSLYWYRQALGQGPEFLTYFNYEAQQDKSGLPNDRFSAERPEGSISTLTIQRTEQRDSAMYRCASSGDRSSYNEQFFGPGTRLTVL.

There are a few counts of this clonotype. The chain recombines TRBV15 with TRBJ2-3; 9 positions agree with TRBD1. CDR1 and CDR2 from the germline V gene are LNHNV and YYDKDF (reference sequence). This CDR3 has 17 amino acids. V shed 8 bases, J shed 1 base, and the junction held 13 bases outside the gene matches. In DNA, the CDR3 is TGTGCCACCCGCCCTGGGACAGGGCCTCGAGGCACAGATACGCAGTATTTT. This sequence encodes CATRPGTGPRGTDTQYF.

The rearrangement joins TRBV20-1 to TRBJ2-1; 8 bases align to TRBD2. Germline V gene lookup returns CDR1 DFQATT and CDR2 SNEGSKA (reference sequence). The ends lost 6 bases at V and 6 bases at J; junction bases unmatched: 7. CDR3 size: 13 residues. The CDR3 is CSAAGTSVNEQFF. The CDR3 nucleotides are TGCAGTGCGGCCGGGACTAGTGTCAATGAGCAGTTCTTC.

Remarks on this clonotype: This may be a read error: a much more frequent sequence differs by one nucleotide. The chain has TRBV7-6 and TRBJ1-1; D possibly corresponds to TRBD1 (5 bases). The CDR3 loop spans 14 amino acids. The V gene's germline CDR1 is SGHVS and CDR2 FNYEAQ. The CDR3: CANSLDLRGPEAFF. The CDR3 region has the DNA TGTGCCAACAGCTTAGATTTGAGGGGCCCTGAAGCTTTCTTT.

This clonotype was seen a few times. CDR3 sequence (DNA): TGCAGTGCTAGAGATCAACTAGCGGGGGCCACGATGGCCCGGGAGCTGTTTTTT. Translated, it gives CSARDQLAGATMARELFF. The chain combines TRBV20-1 with TRBJ2-2; 11 positions agree with TRBD2. Per germline, CDR1 DFQATT and CDR2 SNEGSKA (reference sequence). Trimming at V came to 0 bases and at J to 9 bases, leaving 15 bases not matched to a gene. The CDR3 consists of 18 residues.

The table lists this clonotype with many counts. V is TRBV7-2 and J is TRBJ1-3; 10 positions match TRBD1. The CDR3 sequence is 20 residues long. Losses at the gene ends were 0 bases for V and 2 bases for J; bases not matched to a gene: 13. Per the germline V gene, CDR1 is SGHTA and CDR2 is FQGNSA. The CDR3 coding sequence is TGTGCCAGCAGCTTAGCGGAAGAGACAGGGGGCTCACCACCTGGAAACACCATATATTTT. Translation gives CASSLAEETGGSPPGNTIYF.

The CDR3 DNA is TGCAGTGCTAGAGTGCTTGGGCGACCGGGCTACACCTTC. Translated, it gives CSARVLGRPGYTF. This rearrangement joins TRBV20-1 to TRBJ1-2; D is ambiguous. Trimming removed 1 base at V and 8 bases at J, with 14 bases between. Germline CDR1 and CDR2: DFQATT and SNEGSKA (reference sequence). This CDR3 has 13 amino acids.

This rearrangement joins TRBV15 to TRBJ1-1; D gene ambiguous. There are 13 residues in the CDR3. Germline V lookup: CDR1 LNHNV, CDR2 YYDKDF (reference sequence). V shed 4 bases and J shed 4 bases, with 10 bases lying between them. CDR3 nucleotide sequence: TGTGCCACCAGCATAGAAGGGCTCACTGAAGCTTTCTTT. Its translation: CATSIEGLTEAFF. Drawing the rest from reference TRBV15 and TRBJ1-1, the complete variable domain is DAMVIQNPRYQVTQFGKPVTLSCSQTLNHNVMYWYQQKSSQAPKLLFHYYDKDFNNEADTPDNFQSRRPNTSFCFLDIRSPGLGDTAMYLCATSIEGLTEAFFGQGTRLTVV.

This clonotype was counted at least ten times. The genes are TRBV7-2 and TRBJ1-2; D gene uncertain. The CDR3 is 13 amino acids. Trimming shortened V by 2 bases and J by 9 bases, and 13 bases separated the two germline ends. Looked up from germline, CDR1 is SGHTA and CDR2 is FQGNSA. The CDR3 region has the DNA TGTGCCAGCAGCTTAAATTTCGATCGAAGCTACACCTTC. Translation gives CASSLNFDRSYTF.

The J gene is TRBJ2-2, the V gene TRBV14; no reliable D call. The V gene's germline CDR1 is SGHDN and CDR2 FVKESK. V was pared by 3 bases and J by 1 base, with 6 bases between. The CDR3 is made up of 14 amino acids. The CDR3 DNA reads as TGTGCCAGCAGCCATTTCTTGAACACCGGGGAGCTGTTTTTT. It yields the protein CASSHFLNTGELFF.

Turning to this clonotype: A junction end diverges from the germline sequence, so it may reflect a read error. The chain joins TRBV27 to TRBJ2-2; possibly TRBD1 for D (6 bases). The CDR3 length is 16 residues. Germline-derived CDR1 and CDR2 are MNHEY and SMNVEV (reference sequence). This chain's CDR3 is CANSPIPDRNTGELFF. The CDR3, as DNA: TGTGCCAACAGTCCCATACCGGACAGAAACACCGGGGAGCTGTTTTTT.

In its sample, this clonotype was seen many times. The chain recombines TRBV7-2 with TRBJ1-3; TRBD1 matches 8 bases. The V and J ends lost 0 bases and 4 bases, in that order; junction bases with no gene match: 5. The CDR3 has 16 amino acids. In germline, CDR1 is SGHTA, CDR2 FQGNSA. CDR3: CASSLAAGGYGNTIYF. For the CDR3, the DNA is TGTGCCAGCAGCTTAGCGGCAGGGGGCTACGGAAACACCATATATTTT.

This clonotype was observed a few times. The CDR3 spells CASSLEVRTEAFF. The CDR3 coding sequence is TGTGCCAGCAGCTTAGAAGTACGGACTGAAGCTTTCTTT. The chain links TRBV7-9 to TRBJ1-1; no definite D call. Germline V CDR1 and CDR2: SEHNR, FQNEAQ (reference sequence). V was cut by 1 base and J by 5 bases, with 8 bases left in between. CDR3 length: 13 residues. The full variable domain, its missing parts supplied by reference TRBV7-9 and TRBJ1-1, is DTGVSQNPRHKITKRGQNVTFRCDPISEHNRLYWYRQTLGQGPEFLTYFQNEAQLEKSRLLSDRFSAERPKGSFSTLEIQRTEQGDSAMYLCASSLEVRTEAFFGQGTRLTVV.

This clonotype was seen a handful of times. The chain links TRBV6-2 or TRBV6-3 to TRBJ2-5; D could derive from TRBD1 or TRBD2 (6 bases each). There are 12 residues in the CDR3. Trimming stripped 2 bases from V and 10 bases from J, with 11 bases between. Germline-derived CDR1 and CDR2 are MNHEY and SVGEGT. CDR3 protein: CASSYGKGGQYF. The CDR3 region has the DNA TGTGCCAGCAGTTACGGGAAGGGGGGCCAGTACTTC.

This clonotype was counted many times. This chain connects TRBV12-3 or TRBV12-4 to TRBJ2-1, with D possibly called TRBD1 or TRBD2 (5 bases each). V gave up 5 bases and J gave up 4 bases, with 18 bases separating them. This CDR3 is built from 16 residues. The CDR3 coding sequence is TGTGCCAGCAGTCCCTCAGGGATTGGGGGTTACAATGAGCAGTTCTTC. Protein: CASSPSGIGGYNEQFF.

The J gene is TRBJ2-7, the V gene TRBV7-6; 7 positions agree with TRBD2. The germline gives CDR1 SGHVS, CDR2 FNYEAQ. This CDR3 has 15 residues. The CDR3 bases are TGTGTCAGCAGCTTAGCGGGTGGGACTATCTACGAGCAGTACGTC. As protein: CVSSLAGGTIYEQYV.